This TCR beta chain appears in the sequencing data of a study of control samples from healthy donors and cancer patients. A word on this clone: This sample also contains other DNA sequences that code for the same CDR3.

Repertoires were generated with immunoSEQ multiplex PCR, while TCRdb's copy carries only in-frame clones and drops some. The table records some 120,000 clones, around 92% of them present only once. The receptor was isolated from a man older than 75 with head and neck cancer. Sequencing used PBMCs.

The CDR3 spells CASSSNSGNTIYF. The CDR3 DNA reads TGTGCCAGCAGCTCTAACTCTGGAAACACCATATATTTT. This rearrangement joins TRBV7-9 to TRBJ1-3, with unresolved D. The CDR3 is made up of 13 amino acids. The V end lost 4 bases, the J end lost 0 bases, and 4 bases lay between the germline ends. Germline V lookup: CDR1 SEHNR, CDR2 FQNEAQ (reference sequence). The variable domain in full, completed from reference TRBV7-9 and TRBJ1-3, reads DTGVSQNPRHKITKRGQNVTFRCDPISEHNRLYWYRQTLGQGPEFLTYFQNEAQLEKSRLLSDRFSAERPKGSFSTLEIQRTEQGDSAMYLCASSSNSGNTIYFGEGSWLTVV.